The clone carrying this TCR beta chain was observed a few times. This entry belongs to a study of immune characterization of retroperitoneal liposarcoma. TCRdb passed the PCR reads through MiXCR, listing each CDR3 protein once. The data show a few thousand distinct CDR3 sequences, around 30% seen once. CDR1 and CDR2 from the germline V gene are MNHNS and SASEGT. The CDR3 has 15 residues. V lost 5 bases, J lost 5 bases, and 13 bases lay in between. Sequenced sample: tumor tissue. The chain couples TRBV6-1 to TRBJ1-6; possible D gene TRBD1, 6 bases. The TCR originated in a female donor with retroperitoneal liposarcoma. DNA for the CDR3: TGTGCCAGCAGTCTTTATACAGGGAATAATTCACCCCTCCACTTT. It codes for CASSLYTGNNSPLHF.